The source of this T cell receptor (beta chain) is a study of regulatory T cells in long-lasting Graves disease (dated by TCRdb to about 2021). Regarding the research as a whole: Persistent Graves' disease was defined as antithyroid drug treatment for over 5 years with persistently positive TSH receptor autoantibodies. Persistent Graves' disease patients were compared with newly diagnosed Graves' disease patients by peripheral blood TCR sequencing and RNA sequencing. The study was registered as a clinical trial and conducted in China. TCR sequencing covered around 13 persistent and some 20 newly diagnosed Graves' disease patients, some 35 samples in total. Antithyroid drugs had been taken for around 9.8 years on average by persistent Graves' disease patients in the clinical cohort. The study at large found these results: Compared with newly diagnosed patients, patients with persistent Graves' disease had lower TCR Shannon entropy and fewer highly expanded clones, which suggests clonal expansion. The authors noted that the small sample size was a limitation that may lower accuracy. TRBV28, TRBJ1-2 and TRBJ2-5 were preferentially used in persistent disease, while TRBV20-1 and TRBJ2-1 were favored in newly diagnosed disease. More public clonotypes were shared among persistent patients (around 2,600) than among newly diagnosed patients (more than 900). Because the primary lesion, thyroid tissue, could not be accessed, the study looked at peripheral blood alone. Sequencing and analysis were restricted to the TCR beta chain.

The CDR3 numbers 14 residues from cysteine through phenylalanine. Only the CDR3 region is kept as DNA, spanning 42 bases read in frame from base 1. CDR1 and CDR2, per the germline V gene, are ENHRY and SYGVKD. Clipping removes 6 bases from V and 6 bases from J, with 8 as the unmatched junction base count. This clonotype was picked up a small number of times. Its antigen is currently not known. No base qualities exist here, and no much larger clone lies one base off it. The method was multiplex PCR. The instrument was an Illumina HiSeq 4000. CDR3 regions were amplified by Arm-PCR with iRepertoire HTBI primers to construct TCR beta libraries. Before sequencing, the PCR products went through gel purification. The paper's processing steps were these. Gene usage analysis of CDR3 amino acid clonotypes relied on the approximately 62 TRBV and around 14 TRBJ segments identified across samples. COPE and FqMerger were used to merge filtered high-quality paired reads into contigs. Contigs were aligned with BLAST to IMGT TRBV, TRBD and TRBJ reference genes, and CDR3 was defined per IMGT. Clonotypes above 0.1% frequency were classified as highly expanded clones. Repertoire diversity was measured by Shannon entropy, and V-J evenness by the Gini coefficient. A clonotype was considered public if more than one individual shared it. TCRdb passed the public sequencing reads through fastp at Q25 and MiXCR, retaining productive beta sequences. A single entry per CDR3 protein holds the most common genes and DNA from its merged rows. These V and J calls are TCRdb output, not the study's own analysis. Within this sample are under 450,000 distinct CDR3 sequences, with less than 30% of them counted one time only. Jointly, the top ten make up around a quarter of the sample.

The time point label on this specimen signifies: persistent/refractory GD, antithyroid drugs over 5 years with positive TRAb. RNA was extracted from PBMCs in TRIzol for both TCR sequencing and RNA sequencing. The diagnosis of Graves' disease followed American Thyroid Association guidelines. Patients for the study were recruited at an endocrinology department in Xi'an, China. Each patient gave roughly 10 milliliters of peripheral blood, collected in an EDTA anticoagulant tube. Ficoll Paque Plus density gradient separation was used to isolate PBMCs, and no further T cell sorting was done. An Agilent 2100 Bioanalyzer and agarose gel were used to check RNA quality, while a NanoDrop 2000 measured RNA concentration.

The clonotype comes from a woman aged 40 to 49 with Graves disease. Donor details come from another sample of the same person, matched by shared clones. The sample consisted of peripheral blood mononuclear cells (PBMCs), taken when the disease was refractory, from a patient treated with antithyroid drugs. The receptor chain draws on TRBV10-3 and TRBJ2-7; TRBD1 lines up with 10 middle nucleotides. The sequenced DNA is TGTGCCATCAGACCCGGACAGGGGGGTGGCGAGCAGTACTTC. Translated, it gives CAIRPGQGGGEQYF.